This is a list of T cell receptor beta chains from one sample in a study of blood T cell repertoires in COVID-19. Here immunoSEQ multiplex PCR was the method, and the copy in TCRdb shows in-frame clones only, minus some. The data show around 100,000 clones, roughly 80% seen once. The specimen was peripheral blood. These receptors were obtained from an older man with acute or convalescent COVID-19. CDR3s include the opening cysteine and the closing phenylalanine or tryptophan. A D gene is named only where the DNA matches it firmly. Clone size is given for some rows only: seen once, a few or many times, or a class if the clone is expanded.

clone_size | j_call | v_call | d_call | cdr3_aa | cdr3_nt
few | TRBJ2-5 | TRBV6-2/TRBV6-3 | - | CASSYPIDRSGETQYF | TGTGCCAGCAGTTACCCGATTGATAGGTCAGGGGAGACCCAGTACTTC
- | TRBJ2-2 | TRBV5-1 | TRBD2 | CASSRGEAGTGELFF | TGCGCCAGCAGCCGCGGGGAAGCGGGGACCGGGGAGCTGTTTTTT
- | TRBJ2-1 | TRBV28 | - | CASSPLTVNEQFF | TGTGCCAGCAGTCCTCTGACTGTTAATGAGCAGTTCTTC
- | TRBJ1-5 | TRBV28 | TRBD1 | CASINLGQGPNQPQHF | TGTGCCAGCATCAATCTCGGACAGGGACCAAATCAGCCCCAGCATTTT
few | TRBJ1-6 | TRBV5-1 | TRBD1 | CASSSGQGRSPLHF | TGCGCCAGCAGCTCCGGACAGGGACGGTCACCCCTCCACTTT
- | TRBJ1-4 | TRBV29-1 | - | CSVTGGGTGSEKLFF | TGCAGCGTTACGGGGGGCGGAACGGGAAGTGAAAAACTGTTTTTT
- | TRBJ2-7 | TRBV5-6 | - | CASSLGRVGEQYF | TGTGCCAGCAGCTTGGGCAGGGTGGGCGAGCAGTACTTC
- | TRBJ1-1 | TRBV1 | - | CTSSQGAQGAFF | TGCACCAGCAGCCAAGGGGCACAGGGAGCTTTCTTT
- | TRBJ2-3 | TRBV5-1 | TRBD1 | CASSLDGTGVSGGDTQYF | TGCGCCAGCAGCTTAGACGGGACAGGGGTCAGCGGGGGAGATACGCAGTATTTT
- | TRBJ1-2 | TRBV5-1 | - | CASSDKTGTNYGYTF | TGCGCCAGCAGCGACAAAACCGGGACAAACTATGGCTACACCTTC
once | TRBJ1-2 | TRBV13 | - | CASRLTQENYGYTF | TGTGCCAGCAGACTTACCCAGGAAAACTATGGCTACACCTTC
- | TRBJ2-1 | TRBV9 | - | CASSVDHYNEQFF | TGTGCCAGCAGCGTAGATCACTACAATGAGCAGTTCTTC
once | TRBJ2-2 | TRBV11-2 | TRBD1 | CASTFRTGGKTGELFF | TGTGCCAGCACCTTCCGGACAGGGGGCAAAACCGGGGAGCTGTTTTTT
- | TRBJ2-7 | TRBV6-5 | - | CASREGPYEQYF | TGTGCCAGCAGAGAGGGTCCTTACGAGCAGTACTTC
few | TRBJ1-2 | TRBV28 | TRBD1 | CASSNHRDSKDGYTF | TGTGCCAGCAGTAACCACAGGGACAGTAAGGATGGCTACACCTTC
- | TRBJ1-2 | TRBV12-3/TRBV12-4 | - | CASSTGLVYGYTF | TGTGCCAGCAGCACAGGGTTGGTCTATGGCTACACCTTC
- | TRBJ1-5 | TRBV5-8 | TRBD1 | CASSLETGRKNQPQHF | TGTGCCAGCAGCTTGGAGACAGGGAGGAAGAATCAGCCCCAGCATTTT
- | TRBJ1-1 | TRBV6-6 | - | CASSSARGNTEAFF | TGTGCCAGCAGTTCCGCTCGGGGGAACACTGAAGCTTTCTTT
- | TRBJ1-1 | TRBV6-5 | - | CASSYGSGLNTEAFF | TGTGCCAGCAGTTACGGCTCAGGCCTGAACACTGAAGCTTTCTTT
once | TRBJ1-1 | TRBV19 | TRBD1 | CASSRQGIEAFF | TGTGCCAGTAGTAGACAGGGGATAGAAGCTTTCTTT
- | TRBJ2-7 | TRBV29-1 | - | CSARQSSYEQYF | TGCAGCGCAAGACAGAGCTCCTACGAGCAGTACTTC
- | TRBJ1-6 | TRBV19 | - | CASSARNSPLHF | TGTGCCAGTAGTGCGAGGAATTCACCCCTCCACTTT
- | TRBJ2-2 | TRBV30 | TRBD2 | CAWRLAGTGELFF | TGTGCCTGGAGACTAGCGGGGACCGGGGAGCTGTTTTTT
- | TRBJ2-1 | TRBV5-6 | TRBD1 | CASSHTFGQGLGNEQFF | TGTGCCAGCAGCCACACCTTTGGACAGGGATTAGGGAATGAGCAGTTCTTC
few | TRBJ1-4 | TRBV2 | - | CASSEQGVGEKLFF | TGTGCCAGCAGTGAGCAAGGGGTAGGCGAAAAACTGTTTTTT
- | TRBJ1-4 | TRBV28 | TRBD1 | CASSMTGLGEKLFF | TGTGCCAGCAGTATGACAGGGCTTGGTGAAAAACTGTTTTTT
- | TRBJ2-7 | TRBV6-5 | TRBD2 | CASGSGTYEQYF | TGTGCCAGCGGGAGCGGGACCTACGAGCAGTACTTC
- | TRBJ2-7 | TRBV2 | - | CASSESRGTAYEQYF | TGTGCCAGCAGTGAATCCCGGGGAACAGCCTACGAGCAGTACTTC
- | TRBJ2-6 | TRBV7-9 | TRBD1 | CASSPQGAGANVLTF | TGTGCCAGCAGCCCACAGGGGGCTGGGGCCAACGTCCTGACTTTC